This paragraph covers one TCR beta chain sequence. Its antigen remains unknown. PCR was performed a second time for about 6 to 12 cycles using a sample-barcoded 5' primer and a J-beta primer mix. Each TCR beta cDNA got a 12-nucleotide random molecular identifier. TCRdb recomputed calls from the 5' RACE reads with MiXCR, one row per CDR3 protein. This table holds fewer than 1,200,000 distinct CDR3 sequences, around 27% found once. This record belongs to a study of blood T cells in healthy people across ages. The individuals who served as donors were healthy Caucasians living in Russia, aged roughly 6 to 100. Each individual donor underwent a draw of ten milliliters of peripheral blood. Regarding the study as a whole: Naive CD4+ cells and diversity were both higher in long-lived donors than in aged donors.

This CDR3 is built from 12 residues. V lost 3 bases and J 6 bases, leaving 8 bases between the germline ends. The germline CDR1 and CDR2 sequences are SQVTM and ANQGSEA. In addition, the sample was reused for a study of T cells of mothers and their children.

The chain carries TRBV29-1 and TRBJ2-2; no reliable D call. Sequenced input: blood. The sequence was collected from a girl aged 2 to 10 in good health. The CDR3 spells CSVEVPSGELFF. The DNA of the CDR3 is TGCAGCGTTGAGGTCCCGTCCGGGGAGCTGTTTTTT.